One sample yielded the 8 T cell receptor beta chains listed below, sequenced in a study of response to subunit inactivated influenza vaccine. TCRdb fed the RT-PCR reads into MiXCR, producing one record per CDR3 protein. The table has more than 500,000 distinct CDR3 sequences, 11% seen once. Separately, the same data were catalogued under a study of T cells expressing NK-cell markers. That study reports: The cDNA for TCR beta came from 5'RACE template switching with UMIs.

This specimen consisted of PBMCs from blood, obtained on the day of vaccination. The receptors shown here come from a man aged 50-60 years who received an inactivated influenza vaccine.

This clonotype was seen only a few times. V and J are TRBV20-1 and TRBJ2-2, with unresolved D. Germline V CDR1 and CDR2: DFQATT, SNEGSKA (reference sequence). This CDR3 region has 12 residues. Trimming removed 4 bases from V and 2 bases from J, with 5 bases in between. The CDR3 sequence is CSANGNTGELFF. The CDR3 DNA follows: TGCAGTGCTAATGGCAACACCGGGGAGCTGTTTTTT.

This chain connects TRBV28 to TRBJ2-1; D gene ambiguous. Germline V lookup: CDR1 MDHEN, CDR2 SYDVKM. V shed 4 bases and J shed 15 bases, with 19 bases lying between them. The CDR3 sequence is 13 residues long. The CDR3 region has the DNA TGTGCCAGCAGTTCCCCTCCAGTCTACTTGGGGTTCTTC. Translated, it gives CASSSPPVYLGFF.

The J gene is TRBJ2-3, the V gene TRBV5-1; 7 bases are shared with TRBD2. This CDR3 comprises 14 residues. CDR1 and CDR2 from the germline V gene are SGHRS and YFSETQ. Trimming took 0 bases from V and 4 from J; bases not matched to a gene: 2. The CDR3 DNA reads as TGCGCCAGCAGCTTGGGACTAGCCCCAGATACGCAGTATTTT. Translation gives CASSLGLAPDTQYF.

This clonotype turned up a few times. The J gene is TRBJ1-2, the V gene TRBV3-1, with D unresolved. V was shortened by 5 bases and J by 1 base, with 11 bases between the two germline ends. In germline, CDR1 is LGHDT, CDR2 YNNKEL (reference sequence). The CDR3 spans 14 residues. The CDR3 loop reads CASSAGPLNYGYTF. The CDR3 nucleotides are TGTGCCAGCAGCGCCGGGCCTCTTAACTATGGCTACACCTTC.

A few counts support this clonotype. The gene calls are TRBV15 and TRBJ2-1, with 12 bases lining up with TRBD2. V shed 1 base and J 7 bases; nucleotides not matched to a gene: 11. The CDR3 has 18 residues. The germline CDR1 and CDR2 sequences are LNHNV and YYDKDF (reference sequence). In nucleotides, the CDR3 is TGTGCCACCAGCAGAGTCTTTTCGACTAGCGGGAGAGGGAATGAGCAGTTCTTC. Protein sequence: CATSRVFSTSGRGNEQFF.

This clonotype was found many times. The chain is built from TRBV5-1 and TRBJ2-7; the D is unclear. There are 15 residues in the CDR3. Trimming stripped 4 bases from V and 3 bases from J, with 17 bases between. Per the germline V gene, CDR1 is SGHRS and CDR2 is YFSETQ. The chain's CDR3 is CASSPSYSTSYEQYF. CDR3 sequence (DNA): TGCGCCAGCAGCCCCTCTTACAGTACAAGCTACGAGCAGTACTTC. Supplemented by reference TRBV5-1 and TRBJ2-7, the full variable domain reads KAGVTQTPRYLIKTRGQQVTLSCSPISGHRSVSWYQQTPGQGLQFLFEYFSETQRNKGNFPGRFSGRQFSNSRSEMNVSTLELGDSALYLCASSPSYSTSYEQYFGPGTRLTVT.

This clonotype was seen at least ten times. The CDR3 coding sequence is TGTGCCATAACCAGGGGAGGCAATGAGCAGTTCTTC. Residues: CAITRGGNEQFF. The chain carries TRBV12-3 or TRBV12-4 and TRBJ2-1, with D tentatively TRBD1 or TRBD2 (6 bases each). The CDR3 is 12 residues long. Trimming removed 10 bases at V and 6 bases at J, with 13 bases between.

In this sample, this clonotype turned up a few times. The V and J genes are TRBV20-1 and TRBJ2-7, with D unresolved. Per germline, CDR1 DFQATT and CDR2 SNEGSKA (reference sequence). The CDR3 has 12 residues. With 1 base removed from V and 4 bases from J, the gap between germline ends came to 8 bases. This chain's CDR3 is CSARVAEYEQYF. DNA of the CDR3: TGCAGTGCTAGAGTTGCAGAATACGAGCAGTACTTC.